This entry describes one T cell receptor beta chain. Sequenced by immunoSEQ multiplex PCR; TCRdb stores in-frame clones only, minus some. The data hold around 640,000 clones, with around 96% observed a single time. The naive CD8 subset, CD45RO-negative cells positively selected for CCR7, excluded terminally differentiated effector memory CD45RA+ cells. Donors were healthy HIV-negative adults without recent acute infections or vaccinations. This sample is part of a study of shared clonotypes between healthy human individuals. Per germline, CDR1 LNHDA and CDR2 SQIVND (reference sequence). This CDR3 is 14 amino acids long. Trimming took 7 bases from V and 0 from J, leaving 10 bases between them.

The gene calls are TRBV19 and TRBJ1-5; D is uncertain. The sequencing sample was made of naive CD8+ T cells sorted from blood. The receptor was isolated from a woman in her twenties or thirties in good health. CDR3 nucleotides: TGTGCCAGTATTAACAGCTATAGCAATCAGCCCCAGCATTTT. This encodes CASINSYSNQPQHF.